The source of this T cell receptor beta chain is a study of T cell clones after liver transplantation. Looking at the study overall: Tolerant meant at least one year fully off immunosuppression without liver enzymes above twice normal.

This CDR3 region has 16 residues. Germline CDR1 is MNHEY and CDR2 is SVGAGI. Trimming took off 4 bases at V and 4 bases at J, with 19 bases between the two ends. This table comes from immunoSEQ multiplex PCR, and its TCRdb copy is limited to in-frame clones, with some not included. This table has around 100,000 clones, under 90% appearing once. About this clone: Its antigen is not known.

General study results and limits: Post-transplant, graft-donor-reactive CD4 TCRbeta sequences in blood dropped significantly in most of the 8 subjects.

Sample: CD4+ T cells from blood, taken roughly 50 months after liver transplant. The rearrangement links TRBV6-5 to TRBJ1-1; tentative D call: TRBD1 (6 bases). The sequence was collected from a human patient who received a liver transplant. Some T cells may be provided by the graft donor. DNA for the CDR3: TGTGCCAGCAGTTCCCCCGGGAGGGGGAGGGGCACTGAAGCTTTCTTT. Its protein product is CASSSPGRGRGTEAFF.